The present TCR beta chain was sequenced within a study of shared clonotypes between healthy human individuals. Measured with immunoSEQ multiplex PCR; TCRdb has only the in-frame clones, and not every one. The sample has 730,000 or so clones; 72% are singletons. Germline CDR1 and CDR2: MGHRA and YSYEKL. V lost 3 bases to trimming and J lost 1 base, with 16 bases between them. This CDR3 is built from 16 residues. This TCR was recovered from a woman in her 30s in good health. Sequencing input: memory CD4+ T cells sorted from blood. Regarding subset: CD45RA-negative fraction. The rearrangement links TRBV4-1 to TRBJ2-7; D remains unclear. CDR3 region: CASSHPWGVPSYEQYF. CDR3 in DNA: TGCGCCAGCAGCCATCCTTGGGGTGTTCCATCCTACGAGCAGTACTTC.